Following are 27 T cell receptor beta chains from one sample sequenced in a study of T cells in Graves' hyperthyroidism and ophthalmopathy. The source material, RNA transcripts, was used to amplify TCR beta CDR3 regions. The HTBI set primed first-round TCR CDR3 RT-PCR. TCRdb independently ran MiXCR on the multiplex PCR reads; one entry per CDR3 protein. The data show around 300,000 distinct CDR3 sequences, roughly 14% seen once. Sequenced sample: blood. These receptor sequences come from a woman younger than 45 with Graves' hyperthyroidism.

This clonotype was picked up many times. The CDR3 DNA follows: TGTGCCAGCAGCAAGGAGGACTCTATGAATGAGCAGTTCTTC. Its translation: CASSKEDSMNEQFF. The chain links TRBV3-1 to TRBJ2-1; a weak D match, TRBD2 (5 bases). The germline V and J ends were trimmed by 5 bases and 7 bases, with 15 bases remaining between them. The CDR3 extends over 14 amino acids. The germline V gene has CDR1 LGHDT and CDR2 YNNKEL (reference sequence).

The sample holds a few counts of this clonotype. The gene calls are TRBV19 and TRBJ2-5; a possible D gene is TRBD2 (5 bases). This CDR3 comprises 14 residues. CDR1 and CDR2 from the germline V gene are LNHDA and SQIVND (reference sequence). Trimming took off 4 bases at V and 4 bases at J, with 13 bases between the two ends. This chain's CDR3 is CASSNPLARETQYF. DNA for the CDR3: TGTGCCAGTAGTAATCCCCTAGCTCGAGAGACCCAGTACTTC.

This clonotype was observed many times. The V call is TRBV28, the J call TRBJ1-1, with D perhaps TRBD1 (5 bases). Per germline, CDR1 MDHEN and CDR2 SYDVKM. Trimming cost V 11 bases and J 2 bases, with 18 bases left between them. This CDR3 has 14 amino acids. CDR3 loop: CAGQTGGTNTEAFF. The CDR3 DNA sequence: TGTGCCGGCCAAACCGGGGGGACTAACACTGAAGCTTTCTTT.

This chain links TRBV4-1 with TRBJ2-7, with TRBD2 matching 12 bases. The V gene end was trimmed by 1 base and the J gene end by 1 base; junction bases not matched to a gene: 17. Germline V gives CDR1 MGHRA, CDR2 YSYEKL. CDR3 length: 21 amino acids. CDR3 sequence reads: CASSQGLRGLAGSFRSYEQYF. As DNA, the CDR3 is TGCGCCAGCAGCCAAGGCCTCCGGGGACTAGCGGGTTCTTTTCGGTCCTACGAGCAGTACTTC.

This clonotype was observed at least ten times. The V gene is TRBV7-2, the J gene TRBJ2-3, with D unresolved. CDR1 and CDR2 from the germline V gene are SGHTA and FQGNSA. The CDR3 extends over 16 amino acids. The V gene lost 4 bases and the J gene lost 6 bases, with 20 bases spanning the gap. This chain's CDR3 is CASSWGSKGERDTQYF. The CDR3 nucleotides are TGTGCCAGCAGCTGGGGTAGCAAGGGTGAGAGGGATACGCAGTATTTT.

This clonotype was seen more than once but under ten times. The J gene is TRBJ1-6, the V gene TRBV9; D is unresolved. Germline V gene lookup returns CDR1 SGDLS and CDR2 YYNGEE. Trimming removed 0 bases from V and 11 bases from J, with 12 bases in between. The CDR3 has 14 residues. CDR3 in DNA: TGTGCCAGCAGCGTAGAAGGCAGTCTGACACCCCTCCACTTT. It is translated as CASSVEGSLTPLHF.

This clonotype came up many times. The chain joins TRBV29-1 to TRBJ2-7, with 8 positions matching TRBD2. Germline V lookup: CDR1 SQVTM, CDR2 ANQGSEA. V was clipped by 8 bases and J by 6 bases; unmatched bases: 12. The CDR3 sequence is 13 residues long. The CDR3 DNA reads as TGCAGCTCCCGGGCGGGAGGCCAGGGCGAGCAGTACTTC. Protein product: CSSRAGGQGEQYF.

Worth noting for this clonotype: One base away lies a much larger clone, so this may be a sequencing read error. V usage is TRBV29-1 and J usage is TRBJ2-1, with 10 bases fitting TRBD2. CDR1 is SQVTM and CDR2 is ANQGSEA in the germline V gene. The CDR3 has 15 residues. J gave up 0 bases and V 4 bases, and 3 bases lay outside the gene matches. CDR3 region: CSVGTSGSSYNEQFF. The CDR3 DNA reads TGCAGCGTTGGGACTAGCGGCAGCTCCTACAATGAGCAGTTCTTC.

In this sample, this clonotype turned up many times. The V call is TRBV11-3, the J call TRBJ2-1; D unclear. Between the trimmed V and J ends, which lost 1 base and 8 bases, there was a span of 12 bases. The CDR3 has 14 residues. Germline V gives CDR1 SGHNT, CDR2 YENEEA. The CDR3 spells CASSLVHKSDEQFF. In DNA form, the CDR3 reads TGTGCCAGCAGCTTAGTTCATAAGTCTGATGAGCAGTTCTTC.

This clonotype turned up a few times. This chain links TRBV6-1 with TRBJ2-5, with D possibly TRBD1 on 5 matching bases. V lost 8 bases and J lost 1, with 11 bases in between. CDR3 length equals 13 residues. Germline V gene sequence: CDR1 MNHNS, CDR2 SASEGT. The CDR3 nucleotides are TGTGCCAGCCCGGCAGGGCCCCAAGAGACCCAGTACTTC. Amino acid sequence: CASPAGPQETQYF.

The gene calls are TRBV4-3 and TRBJ2-5; TRBD1 matches 9 bases. Germline trimming cut 3 bases from V and 5 bases from J; bases unmatched to any gene: 10. CDR1 is LGHNA, CDR2 YSLEER, per germline. The CDR3 runs 16 residues. The CDR3 is CASSQITGQGRETQYF. The CDR3 DNA sequence: TGCGCCAGCAGCCAGATAACGGGACAGGGAAGGGAGACCCAGTACTTC.

This clonotype was detected many times. The chain has TRBV29-1 and TRBJ2-3, with D possibly matching TRBD2 (6 bases). The CDR3 length is 14 residues. Germline CDR1 SQVTM, CDR2 ANQGSEA. Deletions cut 8 bases from V and 0 bases from J, with 15 bases between. CDR3 DNA: TGCAGCTCGTGGGGACTTTCAAGCACAGATACGCAGTATTTT. Encoded protein: CSSWGLSSTDTQYF.

The chain combines TRBV6-1 with TRBJ2-2, with a weak D call TRBD1 (5 bases). Looked up from germline, CDR1 is MNHNS and CDR2 is SASEGT. The CDR3 is 16 residues long. Trimming left V 7 bases short and J 4 bases short, with 19 bases between. The CDR3 coding sequence is TGTGCCAGCACCCTATATAGGGGTCGGAGCACCGGGGAGCTGTTTTTT. Amino acids: CASTLYRGRSTGELFF.

The chain links TRBV10-3 to TRBJ2-1, with 11 bases matching TRBD2. The CDR3 runs 15 residues. Germline assignment: CDR1 ENHRY and CDR2 SYGVKD. V shed 3 bases and J 6 bases; nucleotides not matched to a gene: 4. The CDR3 here is CAISEKLAGANEQFF. The CDR3 DNA is TGTGCCATCAGTGAAAAACTAGCGGGAGCCAATGAGCAGTTCTTC.

This clonotype has at least ten counts. The V call is TRBV20-1, the J call TRBJ2-1; possible D gene TRBD2, 6 bases. The V gene's germline CDR1 is DFQATT and CDR2 SNEGSKA (reference sequence). V gave up 4 bases and J gave up 0 bases, with 19 bases separating them. The length of the CDR3 is 17 residues. CDR3 loop: CSATTRDSHLSYNEQFF. The CDR3 bases are TGCAGTGCTACAACCCGGGACTCCCACCTCTCCTACAATGAGCAGTTCTTC.

This clonotype was recorded a few times. The rearrangement links TRBV30 to TRBJ2-2; 13 bases fit TRBD2. Germline V gene data show CDR1 as GTSNPN and CDR2 as SVGIG (reference sequence). V lost 2 bases and J lost 5; bases outside the gene matches: 5. This CDR3 is 16 amino acids long. The CDR3: CAWSRGLAGLTGELFF. CDR3 DNA: TGTGCCTGGAGTAGGGGACTAGCGGGACTGACCGGGGAGCTGTTTTTT.

This chain joins TRBV10-2 and TRBJ2-3; 11 bases map to TRBD2. The V segment lost 6 bases and the J segment 2 bases; nucleotides outside the gene matches: 4. The CDR3 consists of 15 residues. Germline V gene data show CDR1 as WSHSY and CDR2 as SAAADI. CDR3 bases: TGCGCCAGCAGACGTAGCGGGAGGGCCACAGATACGCAGTATTTT. Translated, it gives CASRRSGRATDTQYF.

At least ten counts were recorded for this clonotype. J is TRBJ2-7 and V is TRBV7-2; D is unclear. CDR1 is SGHTA, CDR2 FQGNSA, per germline. Trimming removed 3 bases from V and 3 bases from J, with 12 bases in between. The CDR3 has 14 amino acids. The CDR3 nucleotides read TGTGCCAGCAGCTTGGCTAAGGGTGTCTACGAGCAGTACTTC. Its protein product is CASSLAKGVYEQYF.

The chain joins TRBV29-1 to TRBJ2-2; no reliable D call. Germline V CDR1 and CDR2: SQVTM, ANQGSEA. The CDR3 length is 12 residues. The V end lost 5 bases, the J end lost 5 bases, and 9 bases lay between the germline ends. The CDR3 sequence is CSVTTWTGELFF. The CDR3 DNA reads TGCAGCGTTACAACTTGGACCGGGGAGCTGTTTTTT.

This clonotype was recorded at least ten times. This chain connects TRBV27 to TRBJ2-7; no reliable D call. CDR3 size: 12 residues. Trimming stripped 8 bases from V and 3 bases from J, with 11 bases between. Germline lookup yields CDR1 MNHEY and CDR2 SMNVEV (reference sequence). The CDR3 nucleotides are TGTGCCAGCTCACCAAACAGCTACGAGCAGTACTTC. This translates into CASSPNSYEQYF.

This clonotype was recorded at least ten times. J is TRBJ1-1 and V is TRBV20-1; D perhaps matches TRBD1 (5 bases). V lost 6 bases and J lost 5, with 16 bases in between. This CDR3 spans 13 amino acids. Germline V CDR1 and CDR2: DFQATT, SNEGSKA (reference sequence). The CDR3 DNA reads TGCAGTGCGCCATCCCAGGGTGAAACTGAAGCTTTCTTT. It specifies CSAPSQGETEAFF.

V usage is TRBV30 and J usage is TRBJ2-5; D may be TRBD2 (6 bases). Per germline, CDR1 GTSNPN and CDR2 SVGIG (reference sequence). CDR3 length equals 12 residues. Deletions cut 4 bases from V and 4 bases from J, with 10 bases between. Here the CDR3 DNA reads TGTGCCTGGAATCGAGCGGGAGAGACCCAGTACTTC. This encodes CAWNRAGETQYF.

This clonotype has ten or more counts. The chain has TRBV6-1 and TRBJ2-1; D not certain. This CDR3 region has 13 residues. V shed 6 bases and J shed 4 bases, with 10 bases lying between them. Germline CDR1 reads MNHNS; CDR2 reads SASEGT. The CDR3 is CASSQQTYNEQFF. Here the CDR3 DNA reads TGTGCCAGCAGCCAGCAGACATACAATGAGCAGTTCTTC.

Only a few counts were recorded for this clonotype. The chain recombines TRBV28 with TRBJ2-1; 7 nucleotides line up with TRBD1. The length of the CDR3 is 16 residues. Losses at the gene ends were 7 bases for V and 4 bases for J; bases not matched to a gene: 13. The germline gives CDR1 MDHEN, CDR2 SYDVKM. The CDR3 here is CASNRQGWKTYNEQFF. The CDR3 DNA is TGTGCCAGCAACCGACAGGGCTGGAAGACTTACAATGAGCAGTTCTTC. Filled out from reference TRBV28 and TRBJ2-1, the complete variable domain reads DVKVTQSSRYLVKRTGEKVFLECVQDMDHENMFWYRQDPGLGLRLIYFSYDVKMKEKGDIPEGYSVSREKKERFSLILESASTNQTSMYLCASNRQGWKTYNEQFFGPGTRLTVL.

This clonotype was counted at least ten times. V and J are TRBV6-1 and TRBJ2-7; D perhaps matches TRBD2 (6 bases). The germline V gene has CDR1 MNHNS and CDR2 SASEGT. V shed 5 bases and J shed 4 bases, with 12 bases lying between them. The length of the CDR3 is 13 residues. CDR3: CASSSLGGYEQYF. DNA of the CDR3: TGTGCCAGCAGTTCACTTGGGGGGTACGAGCAGTACTTC.

This clonotype showed up many times. This chain uses TRBV20-1 with TRBJ2-5; tentative D call: TRBD2 (6 bases). Germline V CDR1 and CDR2: DFQATT, SNEGSKA (reference sequence). V lost 4 bases, J lost 1 base, and 13 bases lay in between. This CDR3 spans 14 amino acids. The CDR3 region is CSATLPGLQETQYF. CDR3 nucleotides: TGCAGTGCTACCCTACCGGGACTCCAAGAGACCCAGTACTTC.

In its sample, this clonotype was seen once. A much larger clone lies one base from this, so it may be a read error. The V and J genes are TRBV28 and TRBJ1-1; unclear D gene. The CDR3 is 14 residues long. The germline V gene encodes CDR1 MDHEN and CDR2 SYDVKM. CDR3 protein: CDSSPLDGEGEAFF. The CDR3 DNA reads as TGTGACAGCAGTCCCCTTGATGGAGAGGGTGAAGCTTTCTTT.